The entry below describes one TCR beta chain. Its target is unknown. These data come from a study of T cell responses to AZD1222 COVID-19 vaccine. General observations from the study: CD4 TCRs linked to vaccination spanned spike, dominating at 160-218 and 743-854.

Whether given at about 4 or about 12 weeks, second doses were pooled. CDR3 length equals 14 residues. With V trimmed by 4 bases and J by 3 bases, 5 bases remained unmatched. From germline, CDR1 is SGHNT and CDR2 YYREEE (reference sequence). Here immunoSEQ multiplex PCR was the method, and the copy in TCRdb shows in-frame clones only, minus some. The sample includes approximately 110,000 clones, about 87% of them seen just once. The material was peripheral blood, obtained 28 days after the second AZD1222 dose. The J gene is TRBJ1-2, the V gene TRBV5-4, with 8 bases identical to TRBD1. The TCR sequence derives from an adult who received the AZD1222 COVID-19 vaccine. The CDR3: CASSPTGVDYGYTF. CDR3 DNA sequence: TGTGCCAGCAGCCCGACAGGGGTGGACTATGGCTACACCTTC.